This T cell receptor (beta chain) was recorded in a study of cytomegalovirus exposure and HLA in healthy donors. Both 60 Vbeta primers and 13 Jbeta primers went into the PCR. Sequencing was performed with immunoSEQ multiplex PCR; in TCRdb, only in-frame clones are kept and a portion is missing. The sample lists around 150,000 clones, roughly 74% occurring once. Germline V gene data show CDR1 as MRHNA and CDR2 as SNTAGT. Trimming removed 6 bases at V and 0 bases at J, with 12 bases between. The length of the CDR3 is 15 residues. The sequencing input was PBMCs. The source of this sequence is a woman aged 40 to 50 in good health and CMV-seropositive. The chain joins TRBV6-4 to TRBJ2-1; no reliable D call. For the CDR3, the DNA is TGTGCCAGCAGGCCTGAGGCGGTCTCCTACAATGAGCAGTTCTTC. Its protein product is CASRPEAVSYNEQFF.